One and the same sample provided the 24 T cell receptor beta chains below, sequenced in a study of OX40 agonist ivuxolimab in advanced cancers. TCRdb's copy holds only in-frame clones and misses some; the assay was immunoSEQ multiplex PCR. Of around 81,000 clones in the sample, about 86% were seen once. Material: CD4+ or CD8+ T cells sorted from blood, obtained in a trial of the OX40 agonist ivuxolimab. Receptors were obtained from an adult with an advanced solid tumor such as melanoma, head and neck, liver or kidney cancer.

Here the CDR3 reads CASSISRQLHNQPQHF. The DNA of the CDR3 is TGTGCCAGTAGTATAAGTCGGCAGTTACACAATCAGCCCCAGCATTTT. J is TRBJ1-5 and V is TRBV19; unclear D gene. V was trimmed by 2 bases and J by 3 bases, leaving 14 bases between them. Germline CDR1 LNHDA, CDR2 SQIVND (reference sequence). The CDR3 length is 16 residues.

The J gene is TRBJ2-4, the V gene TRBV4-3; 8 bases fit TRBD1. The junction had 18 bases not matched to a gene; V was cut back by 1 base and J by 1 base. CDR1 and CDR2 from the germline V gene are LGHNA and YSLEER. The CDR3 is 21 amino acids. The CDR3: CASSQGWVDREYGGAKNIQYF. The DNA of the CDR3 is TGCGCCAGCAGCCAAGGTTGGGTGGACAGGGAATATGGTGGGGCCAAAAACATTCAGTACTTC.

The chain employs TRBV7-2 and TRBJ1-3, with no clear D. Germline assignment: CDR1 SGHTA and CDR2 FQGNSA. Deletions cut 5 bases from V and 0 bases from J, with 20 bases between. The CDR3 covers 18 residues. The CDR3 is CASSPPSGFASSGNTIYF. CDR3 nucleotide sequence: TGTGCCAGCAGCCCCCCCTCCGGTTTCGCGAGCTCTGGAAACACCATATATTTT.

This chain links TRBV7-8 with TRBJ2-1; the match to TRBD2 covers 14 bases. The CDR3 loop spans 15 amino acids. CDR1 is SGHVS, CDR2 FQNEAQ, per germline. V lost 6 bases and J lost 9; bases outside the gene matches: 7. As DNA, the CDR3 is TGTGCCAGCAGATATGGGACTAGCGGGAGCATTGAGCAGTTCTTC. It encodes CASRYGTSGSIEQFF.

This chain connects TRBV4-1 to TRBJ2-1, with TRBD2 identical over 10 bases. Per the germline V gene, CDR1 is MGHRA and CDR2 is YSYEKL. The CDR3 loop spans 15 amino acids. V was clipped by 0 bases and J by 15 bases; unmatched bases: 11. CDR3 protein: CASSQESGGVRVPFF. The DNA of the CDR3 is TGCGCCAGCAGCCAAGAGAGCGGGGGGGTACGTGTGCCGTTCTTC.

A few counts support this clone. The J gene is TRBJ1-5, the V gene TRBV10-1; possible D gene TRBD1, 6 bases. CDR1 and CDR2 from the germline V gene are WNHNN and SYGVQD (reference sequence). The V end lost 0 bases, the J end lost 3 bases, and 9 bases lay between the germline ends. This CDR3 region has 15 residues. CDR3 sequence: CASSESGDINQPQHF. The CDR3 DNA follows: TGCGCCAGCAGTGAGTCGGGGGACATCAATCAGCCCCAGCATTTT.

V usage is TRBV6-5 and J usage is TRBJ1-6, with TRBD1 matching 8 bases. CDR1 MNHEY and CDR2 SVGAGI come from the germline V gene. V trimming: 7 bases; J trimming: 7 bases; junction bases outside the gene matches: 6. The CDR3 has 14 amino acids. CDR3 coding DNA: TGTGCCAGCACTCCGGACAGGGTGAATTCACCCCTCCACTTT. Protein product: CASTPDRVNSPLHF.

This clone showed up just once. The chain links TRBV9 to TRBJ2-7; TRBD2 matches 7 bases. The V gene end was trimmed by 0 bases and the J gene end by 2 bases; junction bases not matched to a gene: 5. This CDR3 region has 15 residues. CDR1 and CDR2 (germline): SGDLS, YYNGEE. CDR3 protein: CASSVGSGGTYEQYF. In nucleotides, the CDR3 is TGTGCCAGCAGCGTAGGATCGGGAGGAACCTACGAGCAGTACTTC. Full variable domain (outside the CDR3, taken from reference TRBV9 and TRBJ2-7): DSGVTQTPKHLITATGQRVTLRCSPRSGDLSVYWYQQSLDQGLQFLIQYYNGEERAKGNILERFSAQQFPDLHSELNLSSLELGDSALYFCASSVGSGGTYEQYFGPGTRLTVT.

The V call is TRBV25-1, the J call TRBJ1-1; D is uncertain. V lost 6 bases, J lost 6 bases, and 5 bases lay in between. Germline loops: CDR1 MGHDK, CDR2 SYGVNS. The CDR3 has 10 amino acids. In nucleotides, the CDR3 is TGTGCCAGCAGAGGGTCTGAAGCTTTCTTT. Its translation: CASRGSEAFF. Looking up the rest from reference TRBV25-1 and TRBJ1-1 gives the full variable domain: EADIYQTPRYLVIGTGKKITLECSQTMGHDKMYWYQQDPGMELHLIHYSYGVNSTEKGDLSSESTVSRIRTEHFPLTLESARPSHTSQYLCASRGSEAFFGQGTRLTVV.

The chain combines TRBV9 with TRBJ2-1, with 11 bases fitting TRBD2. The germline V gene encodes CDR1 SGDLS and CDR2 YYNGEE. The V gene end was trimmed by 3 bases and the J gene end by 1 base; junction bases not matched to a gene: 6. CDR3 length: 17 amino acids. As DNA, the CDR3 is TGTGCCAGCAGCGAGCCGACTAGCGGGGAATCCTACAATGAGCAGTTCTTC. Translating gives CASSEPTSGESYNEQFF.

V gene TRBV18 combines with J gene TRBJ1-1; TRBD1 matches 10 bases. Trimming removed 6 bases from V and 1 base from J; junction bases left unmatched: 8. There are 16 residues in the CDR3. CDR1 is KGHSH, CDR2 LQKENI, per germline. The CDR3 reads CASSPRQGAENTEAFF. CDR3 nucleotide sequence: TGTGCCAGCTCCCCTAGACAGGGGGCGGAGAACACTGAAGCTTTCTTT.

The V call is TRBV5-1, the J call TRBJ2-5; 14 bases are shared with TRBD2. The germline V gene has CDR1 SGHRS and CDR2 YFSETQ. Losses at the gene ends were 0 bases for V and 5 bases for J; bases not matched to a gene: 9. The CDR3 runs to 18 residues. CDR3 sequence (DNA): TGCGCCAGCAGCTTGGTCCTGGGACTAGCGGGGGCCGGTGAGACCCAGTACTTC. This translates into CASSLVLGLAGAGETQYF.

This chain uses TRBV7-2 with TRBJ1-1, with 7 bases that match TRBD1. V lost 6 bases, J lost 4 bases, and 8 bases stayed unmatched. This CDR3 has 14 amino acids. The germline gives CDR1 SGHTA, CDR2 FQGNSA. CDR3 sequence reads: CASRKLQGSTEAFF. CDR3 bases: TGTGCCAGCAGGAAACTACAGGGGTCCACTGAAGCTTTCTTT.

The chain carries TRBV7-6 and TRBJ1-2; 7 bases align to TRBD1. After removal of 8 bases from V and 3 bases from J, the junction contained 3 bases not matched to a gene. The CDR3 extends over 12 amino acids. Germline V CDR1 and CDR2: SGHVS, FNYEAQ. The CDR3 loop reads CASGTGDYGYTF. The CDR3 nucleotides are TGTGCCAGCGGAACAGGGGACTATGGCTACACCTTC.

J is TRBJ2-7 and V is TRBV7-6, with a weak D call TRBD2 (5 bases). The germline CDR1 and CDR2 sequences are SGHVS and FNYEAQ. V lost 5 bases and J lost 5, with 10 bases in between. The CDR3 length is 12 residues. CDR3 sequence: CASSPGVNEQYF. The DNA of the CDR3 is TGTGCCAGCAGCCCCGGGGTCAACGAGCAGTACTTC.

The V gene is TRBV11-2, the J gene TRBJ2-7; 15 bases map to TRBD2. The CDR3 consists of 15 residues. CDR1 and CDR2 from the germline V gene are SGHAT and FQNNGV. The V and J ends lost 5 bases and 4 bases, in that order; junction bases with no gene match: 3. The CDR3 loop reads CASSPGTSGRYEQYF. For the CDR3, the DNA is TGTGCCAGCAGCCCCGGGACTAGCGGGAGGTACGAGCAGTACTTC.

J is TRBJ1-5 and V is TRBV5-8, with a possible D match to TRBD1 (5 bases). Deletions cut 5 bases from V and 9 bases from J, with 15 bases between. The germline V gene has CDR1 SGHTS and CDR2 YDEGEE. This CDR3 contains 13 residues. The CDR3 nucleotides read TGTGCCAGCAGGCTGGGACCCTCGGTGCCCCAGCATTTT. Its translation is CASRLGPSVPQHF.

This CDR3 is CASSLGYGNYEQYF. The CDR3 bases are TGTGCCAGCAGCTTGGGGTACGGGAACTACGAGCAGTACTTC. V gene TRBV5-5 combines with J gene TRBJ2-7, with a weak D call TRBD2 (5 bases). The germline gives CDR1 SGHKS, CDR2 YYEKEE (reference sequence). Trimming removed 0 bases at V and 3 bases at J, with 10 bases between. This CDR3 comprises 14 residues.

The chain couples TRBV5-1 to TRBJ1-6; 9 nucleotides line up with TRBD1. This CDR3 has 15 amino acids. Germline CDR1 and CDR2: SGHRS and YFSETQ. The junction had 9 bases not matched to a gene; V was cut back by 5 bases and J by 9 bases. Written as DNA, the CDR3 is TGCGCCAGCAGACAGGACAGGGGACCTGTTTCACCCCTCCACTTT. This codes for CASRQDRGPVSPLHF.

The chain carries TRBV11-2 and TRBJ2-7, with 10 positions matching TRBD1. The CDR3 runs to 16 residues. Germline CDR1 and CDR2: SGHAT and FQNNGV. Trimming removed 2 bases from V and 3 bases from J; junction bases left unmatched: 7. CDR3 region: CASSLMWDRGNYEQYV. The CDR3, as DNA: TGTGCCAGCAGCTTAATGTGGGACAGGGGTAACTACGAGCAGTACGTC.

The V call is TRBV19, the J call TRBJ1-5; 11 bases fit TRBD1. The CDR3 loop spans 16 amino acids. Trimming cost V 7 bases and J 6 bases; bases outside gene matches: 11. Germline-derived CDR1 and CDR2 are LNHDA and SQIVND (reference sequence). The DNA for the CDR3 is TGTGCCAGTAAGAGCTCGCCGGACAGGGGGCCTCAGCCCCAGCATTTT. Translating gives CASKSSPDRGPQPQHF.

The chain joins TRBV5-4 to TRBJ2-3, with a tentative D call TRBD1 (5 bases). The CDR3 loop spans 13 amino acids. Trimming shortened V by 10 bases and J by 1 base, and 13 bases separated the two germline ends. Germline V CDR1 and CDR2: SGHNT, YYREEE (reference sequence). The CDR3 region is CAGWIRGTDTQYF. As DNA, the CDR3 is TGTGCCGGCTGGATCAGGGGCACAGATACGCAGTATTTT. Together with reference TRBV5-4 and TRBJ2-3, the CDR3 gives the full variable domain: ETGVTQSPTHLIKTRGQQVTLRCSSQSGHNTVSWYQQALGQGPQFIFQYYREEENGRGNFPPRFSGLQFPNYSSELNVNALELDDSALYLCAGWIRGTDTQYFGPGTRLTVL.

This clone was counted between two and nine times. The chain employs TRBV6-1 and TRBJ1-2, with D uncertain. V was shortened by 2 bases and J by 2 bases, with 6 bases between the two germline ends. Germline V CDR1 and CDR2: MNHNS, SASEGT. The CDR3 consists of 13 residues. The CDR3, as DNA: TGTGCCAGCAGTGAATCGGGGAACTATGGCTACACCTTC. Residues: CASSESGNYGYTF.

The genes are TRBV6-6 and TRBJ2-7, with D perhaps TRBD1 (6 bases). This CDR3 region has 15 residues. CDR1 MNHNY and CDR2 SVGAGI come from the germline V gene (reference sequence). V dropped 2 bases and J dropped 6 bases, with 17 bases sitting between them. Here the CDR3 reads CASSYTGTSFSEQYV. The CDR3 DNA reads as TGTGCCAGCAGTTACACCGGGACATCCTTTAGCGAGCAGTACGTC.